A single sample gave rise to the 16 T cell receptor beta chains below, sequenced in a study of T cell clonality in common variable immunodeficiency. Points from the study as a whole: Reportedly, TCR beta sequences from common variable immunodeficiency showed fewer deletions and N-nucleotide insertions.

These receptors' antigens are unknown. Assay: immunoSEQ multiplex PCR; the TCRdb copy retains only in-frame clones and omits some. The sample has about 20,000 clones, none seen only once. Sequenced sample: peripheral blood mononuclear cells. Source of these receptors: a human donor with common variable immunodeficiency.

As for this clone: The sequenced fragment ends 3 residues before the CDR3 boundary, so the rest is inferred from the germline J gene. The rearrangement joins TRBV18 to TRBJ2-2, with 8 bases identical to TRBD2. The CDR3 runs 16 residues. CDR1 and CDR2 (germline): KGHSH, LQKENI. V gave up 6 bases and J gave up 6 bases; unmatched junction bases: 12. The chain's CDR3 is CASSLSTSATPGELFF. The sequenced part of the CDR3 DNA is TGTGCCAGCTCCCTATCGACTAGCGCGACTCCCGGGGAG.

By proportion, this clone is medium-sized. The missing CDR3 end, 3 residues past where the read stops, is filled in from the germline J gene. This chain connects TRBV27 to TRBJ1-1; 8 bases agree with TRBD1. CDR1 MNHEY and CDR2 SMNVEV come from the germline V gene (reference sequence). V lost 8 bases and J lost 4; bases outside the gene matches: 3. The CDR3 runs to 12 residues. CDR3 bases read: TGTGCCAGCCAGGGGGCGGGCACTGAA. It encodes CASQGAGTE. The whole CDR3 sequence reads CASQGAGTEAFF.

As for this clone: The read is 3 residues too short to cover the CDR3 end, so that end is filled in from the germline J gene. The V call is TRBV20-1, the J call TRBJ2-1, with D unresolved. There are 13 residues in the CDR3. The germline CDR1 and CDR2 sequences are DFQATT and SNEGSKA (reference sequence). The germline V and J ends were trimmed by 2 bases and 7 bases, with 12 bases remaining between them. The CDR3 bases that were read are TGCAGTGCTAGACCGCCCACAGAGAATGAG. Encoded protein: CSARPPTENE. From start to end, the CDR3 is CSARPPTENEQFF.

This clone was recorded many times. The CDR3 goes on 3 residues after the read ends, and that part is filled in from the germline J gene. This chain uses TRBV10-3 with TRBJ2-1; perhaps TRBD1 as D (6 bases). The CDR3 is 16 residues long. Looked up from germline, CDR1 is ENHRY and CDR2 is SYGVKD. V lost 3 bases and J lost 6, with 18 bases in between. Partial CDR3 DNA: TGTGCCATCAGTGAACCTGGGACAAGGGGGACCAATGAG. Translated: CAISEPGTRGTNE. The complete CDR3 sequence is CAISEPGTRGTNEQFF.

This clone was seen ten or more times. The read comes to an end 3 residues before the CDR3 does, leaving the germline J gene to fill in the end. This chain links TRBV7-6 with TRBJ2-3, with D unclear. CDR1 is SGHVS and CDR2 is FNYEAQ in the germline V gene. The V and J ends lost 4 bases and 1 base respectively, with 6 bases between them. The CDR3 covers 13 residues. Incomplete CDR3 DNA: TGTGCCAGCAGCTCCTTTCGCACAGATACG. It is translated as CASSSFRTDT. The whole CDR3 sequence reads CASSSFRTDTQYF.

This clone showed up just a few times. Sequencing ends 3 residues short of the CDR3 end; the germline J gene provides the rest. The chain uses TRBV19 and TRBJ2-7, with D perhaps given as TRBD1 or TRBD2 (6 bases each). This CDR3 has 13 amino acids. The V gene's germline CDR1 is LNHDA and CDR2 SQIVND (reference sequence). V lost 10 bases and J 0 bases, leaving 13 bases between the germline ends. CDR3 loop: CATEGEASYEQYF. The sequenced CDR3 bases are TGTGCCACCGAGGGGGAGGCCTCCTACGAG. Filled out from reference TRBV19 and TRBJ2-7, the complete variable domain reads DGGITQSPKYLFRKEGQNVTLSCEQNLNHDAMYWYRQDPGQGLRLIYYSQIVNDFQKGDIAEGYSVSREKKESFPLTVTSAQKNPTAFYLCATEGEASYEQYFGPGTRLTVT.

This clone was observed a few times. The read halts 3 residues ahead of the CDR3 end, with the missing end drawn from the germline J gene. J is TRBJ1-5 and V is TRBV7-2; no clear D gene. Germline values: CDR1 SGHTA, CDR2 FQGNSA. CDR3 size: 15 residues. V gave up 1 base and J gave up 2 bases, with 9 bases separating them. CDR3 DNA, as far as it was read: TGTGCCAGCAGCTTAGTAGGGCTGGGCAATCAGCCC. Its protein product is CASSLVGLGNQP. The entire CDR3 protein is CASSLVGLGNQPQHF.

This clone has only a few counts. Read sequence stops 3 residues before the CDR3 end, and the germline J gene provides the missing end. The chain recombines TRBV19 with TRBJ2-3, with 7 positions matching TRBD1. The length of the CDR3 is 13 residues. Germline assignment: CDR1 LNHDA and CDR2 SQIVND (reference sequence). Trimming removed 7 bases from V and 5 bases from J; junction bases left unmatched: 6. The CDR3 reads CASTGQAGDTQYF. CDR3 DNA, as far as it was read: TGTGCCAGTACTGGACAGGCCGGAGATACG.

This clone appeared many times. The read terminates 3 residues ahead of where the CDR3 ends, so the germline J gene completes it. This rearrangement joins TRBV19 to TRBJ2-1; 8 nucleotides line up with TRBD1. CDR3 length: 15 amino acids. Germline trimming cut 1 base from V and 6 bases from J; bases unmatched to any gene: 5. Germline CDR1 is LNHDA and CDR2 is SQIVND (reference sequence). The CDR3: CASSIADRVVNEQFF. CDR3 DNA, as far as it was read: TGTGCCAGTAGTATAGCGGACAGGGTGGTCAATGAG.

In regard to this clone: The read comes to an end 3 residues before the CDR3 does, leaving the germline J gene to fill in the end. This sequence joins TRBV20-1 and TRBJ2-5; 10 bases fit TRBD2. Germline V gene data show CDR1 as DFQATT and CDR2 as SNEGSKA (reference sequence). With 3 bases clipped from V and 3 bases from J, the junction kept 4 bases outside the gene matches. This CDR3 contains 14 residues. The part of the CDR3 DNA that was read is TGCAGTGCTAGTAGCGGGGGGCCGGAAGAGACC. Its translation is CSASSGGPEET. The whole CDR3 is CSASSGGPEETQYF.

This clone was detected only a few times. The observed sequence ends 3 residues before the CDR3 terminus, with the missing tail filled in from the germline J gene. This chain joins TRBV7-9 and TRBJ2-5; no firm D call. The V end lost 4 bases, the J end lost 2 bases, and 2 bases lay between the germline ends. The CDR3 is 11 residues long. CDR1 is SEHNR, CDR2 FQNEAQ, per germline (reference sequence). The CDR3 DNA, read in part, is TGTGCCAGCAGCTCGCAAGAGACC. This codes for CASSSQET. The whole CDR3 protein reads CASSSQETQYF. Full variable domain (remainder filled in from reference TRBV7-9 and TRBJ2-5): DTGVSQNPRHKITKRGQNVTFRCDPISEHNRLYWYRQTLGQGPEFLTYFQNEAQLEKSRLLSDRFSAERPKGSFSTLEIQRTEQGDSAMYLCASSSQETQYFGPGTRLLVL.

In its sample, this clone was seen a few times. Read sequence stops 3 residues before the CDR3 end, and the germline J gene provides the missing end. The chain links TRBV19 to TRBJ2-7; TRBD2 aligns across 9 bases. This CDR3 has 16 residues. Trimming at V came to 6 bases and at J to 2 bases, leaving 11 bases not matched to a gene. Germline-derived CDR1 and CDR2 are LNHDA and SQIVND (reference sequence). CDR3 sequence: CASSRGIAGDPYEQYF. Partial CDR3 DNA: TGTGCCAGTAGCCGTGGTATAGCGGGAGACCCCTACGAG.

This clone was seen ten or more times. The read is 3 residues too short to cover the CDR3 end, so that end is filled in from the germline J gene. The chain carries TRBV10-3 and TRBJ2-3; TRBD2 might be the D (6 bases). Germline V gene lookup returns CDR1 ENHRY and CDR2 SYGVKD. The CDR3 is 14 amino acids. The V gene lost 2 bases and the J gene lost 0 bases, with 6 bases spanning the gap. The CDR3 sequence: CAISEGGSTDTQYF. The DNA read from the CDR3 is TGTGCCATCAGTGAGGGAGGGAGCACAGATACG.

In its sample, this clone was seen many times. From the germline J gene comes the end of the CDR3, since the read stops 3 residues before it. The rearrangement uses TRBV2 and TRBJ2-4, with TRBD1 matching over 9 bases. The CDR3 has 16 residues. In germline, CDR1 is SNHLY, CDR2 FYNNEI. The V gene end was trimmed by 5 bases and the J gene end by 0 bases; junction bases not matched to a gene: 5. The DNA read from the CDR3 is TGTGCCAGCAGTTCACAGGGGGCCGCAGCCAAAAACATT. This codes for CASSSQGAAAKNI. The whole CDR3 region reads CASSSQGAAAKNIQYF.

This clone was seen at least ten times. Read data end 3 residues before the CDR3 end; the end is taken from the germline J gene. The chain combines TRBV4-2 with TRBJ2-7; 7 bases match TRBD1. V shed 3 bases, J shed 4 bases, and the junction held 6 bases outside the gene matches. Germline lookup yields CDR1 LGHNA and CDR2 YNFKEQ. The CDR3 sequence is 14 residues long. The covered CDR3 bases are TGTGCCAGCAGCCAGGGGGCAGGGGGTTACGAG. It encodes CASSQGAGGYE. The entire CDR3 sequence reads CASSQGAGGYEQYF.

A note on this clone: Read coverage stops 3 residues before the CDR3 terminus; the germline J gene supplies the remainder. The chain links TRBV7-2 to TRBJ2-3; weak D call: TRBD2 (5 bases). Trimming stripped 2 bases from V and 4 bases from J, with 10 bases between. Germline CDR1 and CDR2: SGHTA and FQGNSA. The CDR3 extends over 14 amino acids. The CDR3 is CASSLRTGADTQYF. The CDR3 DNA, read in part, is TGTGCCAGCAGCTTAAGAACCGGGGCAGATACG.